The 25 T cell receptor beta chains presented below share a single source sample, sequenced in a study of a mutant IDH1 vaccine in newly diagnosed glioma. No antigens are known for them. The sample's time point: week 47, end of study. The vaccine gave 300 ug of a 20-mer mutant IDH1 peptide subcutaneously per dose. Measured with immunoSEQ multiplex PCR; TCRdb has only the in-frame clones, and not every one. The sample yields tens of thousands of clones, 82% seen once. The sequenced sample was PBMCs, obtained from a glioma patient whose treatment included an IDH1 peptide vaccine. Receptors were obtained from a middle-aged man with glioma. Some clones in this sample may be carry-over from other donors' samples.

The chain joins TRBV5-8 to TRBJ2-6; 8 positions match TRBD1. This CDR3 region has 20 residues. The ends lost 0 bases at V and 0 bases at J; junction bases unmatched: 11. Germline CDR1 SGHTS, CDR2 YDEGEE. The DNA for the CDR3 is TGTGCCAGCAGCTTGGTACTGGGGCAGGGGGCTGTCTCTGGGGCCAACGTCCTGACTTTC. Its translation is CASSLVLGQGAVSGANVLTF.

The rearrangement links TRBV5-1 to TRBJ1-1; D is unresolved. V was clipped by 4 bases and J by 3 bases, with 13 bases between them. The CDR3 extends over 14 amino acids. The germline CDR1 and CDR2 sequences are SGHRS and YFSETQ. The CDR3 loop is CASSPRPGDTEAFF. The CDR3 nucleotides read TGCGCCAGCAGCCCACGTCCAGGAGACACTGAAGCTTTCTTT.

This rearrangement joins TRBV5-6 to TRBJ1-6; D call uncertain. CDR3 length: 15 amino acids. The V and J ends lost 5 bases and 0 bases respectively, with 9 bases between them. CDR1 and CDR2 from the germline V gene are SGHDT and YYEEEE. The CDR3 nucleotides are TGTGCCAGCAGACGGGTGCTCTCCTATAATTCACCCCTCCACTTT. Amino acid sequence: CASRRVLSYNSPLHF.

This clone was counted between two and nine times. V and J are TRBV5-4 and TRBJ1-1; 7 bases line up with TRBD1. CDR3 length equals 13 residues. Germline V gives CDR1 SGHNT, CDR2 YYREEE (reference sequence). The V gene end was trimmed by 7 bases and the J gene end by 4 bases; junction bases not matched to a gene: 7. CDR3 amino acids: CASHRGGGTEAFF. DNA of the CDR3: TGTGCCAGCCACAGGGGTGGCGGCACTGAAGCTTTCTTT.

The chain uses TRBV5-1 and TRBJ1-1; a weak D match, TRBD1 (6 bases). CDR3 length: 15 amino acids. V gave up 3 bases and J gave up 0 bases, with 12 bases separating them. The germline V gene encodes CDR1 SGHRS and CDR2 YFSETQ. For the CDR3, the DNA is TGCGCCAGCAGCTCAGGCGGACAGATGAACACTGAAGCTTTCTTT. It specifies CASSSGGQMNTEAFF.

V is TRBV9 and J is TRBJ2-3, with 7 bases identical to TRBD2. CDR3 length: 13 amino acids. The V and J ends lost 5 bases and 2 bases, in that order; junction bases with no gene match: 2. CDR1 is SGDLS, CDR2 YYNGEE, per germline. CDR3 in amino acids: CASSAGDTDTQYF. CDR3 bases: TGTGCCAGCAGTGCGGGGGACACAGATACGCAGTATTTT.

For the CDR3, the DNA is TGTGCCAGCAGCTTAAGGACAGGGGGTGAGTCACCCCTCCACTTT. This codes for CASSLRTGGESPLHF. The chain is built from TRBV4-2 and TRBJ1-6; TRBD1 matches 10 bases. V shed 5 bases and J 10 bases; nucleotides not matched to a gene: 8. The CDR3 is made up of 15 amino acids. The V gene's germline CDR1 is LGHNA and CDR2 YNFKEQ.

This chain connects TRBV2 to TRBJ1-5; no clear D. Germline V gives CDR1 SNHLY, CDR2 FYNNEI. CDR3 length: 14 amino acids. The V gene lost 5 bases and the J gene lost 7 bases, with 15 bases spanning the gap. Written as DNA, the CDR3 is TGTGCCAGCAGTATCTCCTCAAAGAAACAGCCCCAGCATTTT. It codes for CASSISSKKQPQHF.

The DNA of the CDR3 is TGTGCCAGCAGCTACCGCGCGGAGAGGAGGGATACGCAGTATTTT. Translation gives CASSYRAERRDTQYF. V usage is TRBV4-2 and J usage is TRBJ2-3; possibly TRBD2 for D (5 bases). The V gene's germline CDR1 is LGHNA and CDR2 YNFKEQ. Trimming took off 5 bases at V and 6 bases at J, with 18 bases between the two ends. This CDR3 has 15 residues.

DNA of the CDR3: TGTGCCAGCAGCCAAGAGTATGGGGGGGGGAGCACAGATACGCAGTATTTT. Its translation: CASSQEYGGGSTDTQYF. The V call is TRBV4-2, the J call TRBJ2-3; 7 bases align to TRBD2. The V gene end was trimmed by 0 bases and the J gene end by 0 bases; junction bases not matched to a gene: 6. The germline V gene has CDR1 LGHNA and CDR2 YNFKEQ. This CDR3 region has 17 residues.

The chain is built from TRBV19 and TRBJ2-5; TRBD2 matches at 12 bases. The CDR3 covers 16 residues. Germline assignment: CDR1 LNHDA and CDR2 SQIVND (reference sequence). V gave up 4 bases and J gave up 1 base; unmatched junction bases: 4. The DNA for the CDR3 is TGTGCCAGTAGTACCCAACTAGCGGGGGGCCAAGAGACCCAGTACTTC. This translates into CASSTQLAGGQETQYF.

J is TRBJ2-5 and V is TRBV5-1; D is perhaps TRBD2 (6 bases). CDR1 SGHRS and CDR2 YFSETQ come from the germline V gene. CDR3 length equals 15 residues. V lost 1 base to trimming and J lost 3 bases, with 13 bases between them. Here the CDR3 reads CASSLLSAGKETQYF. The CDR3 nucleotides read TGCGCCAGCAGCTTGCTTTCGGCGGGGAAAGAGACCCAGTACTTC.

This clone has a single count. The J gene is TRBJ2-3, the V gene TRBV4-3; the D call may be TRBD1 or TRBD2 (6 bases each). V was trimmed by 0 bases and J by 4 bases, leaving 14 bases between them. Germline V gene data show CDR1 as LGHNA and CDR2 as YSLEER. There are 16 residues in the CDR3. The CDR3 loop reads CASSQDTGASSDTQYF. The CDR3 bases are TGCGCCAGCAGCCAAGATACGGGGGCCAGCTCAGATACGCAGTATTTT.

This clone has just one count. The gene calls are TRBV6-1 and TRBJ1-5; D gene unclear. Germline CDR1 MNHNS, CDR2 SASEGT. V was shortened by 2 bases and J by 1 base, with 9 bases between the two germline ends. The CDR3 has 15 amino acids. The CDR3 here is CASSENSLSNQPQHF. Written as DNA, the CDR3 is TGTGCCAGCAGTGAAAACAGCCTCAGCAATCAGCCCCAGCATTTT.

This sequence joins TRBV5-1 and TRBJ1-1; the match to TRBD1 covers 7 bases. J lost 4 bases, V lost 0 bases, and 6 bases had no gene match. The CDR3 loop spans 15 amino acids. In germline, CDR1 is SGHRS, CDR2 YFSETQ. The CDR3 protein is CASSLEGGGSTEAFF. The CDR3 DNA follows: TGCGCCAGCAGCTTGGAAGGGGGCGGGAGCACTGAAGCTTTCTTT.

This clone showed up just a few times. The chain uses TRBV5-6 and TRBJ1-2; D remains ambiguous. Germline CDR1 and CDR2: SGHDT and YYEEEE. The CDR3 is made up of 17 amino acids. Deletions cut 5 bases from V and 1 base from J, with 21 bases between. The DNA of the CDR3 is TGTGCCAGCAGTCCGGGGATCTACCGGATCTATAACTATGGCTACACCTTC. This codes for CASSPGIYRIYNYGYTF.

The chain combines TRBV19 with TRBJ1-1, with 9 bases matching TRBD1. The J segment lost 1 base and the V segment lost 5 bases, leaving 2 bases of the junction unmatched. CDR1 and CDR2 from the germline V gene are LNHDA and SQIVND (reference sequence). The length of the CDR3 is 14 residues. The CDR3 region has the DNA TGTGCCAGTAGTTGGACAGGGGCGAACACTGAAGCTTTCTTT. It specifies CASSWTGANTEAFF.

This clone has a handful of counts. This sequence joins TRBV10-3 and TRBJ1-2; tentative D call: TRBD1 (5 bases). Germline values: CDR1 ENHRY, CDR2 SYGVKD. The ends were cut back, 6 bases at V and 1 base at J, with 9 bases in the middle. The CDR3 is made up of 13 amino acids. The CDR3 protein is CAIRTEDNYGYTF. The CDR3 DNA is TGTGCCATCAGGACAGAAGATAACTATGGCTACACCTTC.

The chain has TRBV18 and TRBJ1-1; D is ambiguous. This CDR3 is built from 13 residues. Per the germline V gene, CDR1 is KGHSH and CDR2 is LQKENI. Trimming pared 2 bases from V and 2 bases from J, leaving 6 bases between. The CDR3 nucleotides are TGTGCCAGCTCACCAAGCAGTAACACTGAAGCTTTCTTT. This gives the protein CASSPSSNTEAFF.

The rearrangement uses TRBV2 and TRBJ1-5; D is unclear. The CDR3 runs to 16 residues. Deletions cut 3 bases from V and 7 bases from J, with 19 bases between. Per germline, CDR1 SNHLY and CDR2 FYNNEI. CDR3 sequence reads: CASSDYVWPEEQPQHF. CDR3 DNA: TGTGCCAGCAGTGATTATGTGTGGCCGGAGGAGCAGCCCCAGCATTTT.

The gene calls are TRBV5-4 and TRBJ2-1, with D unclear. Trimming removed 2 bases at V and 6 bases at J, with 12 bases between. Germline CDR1 SGHNT, CDR2 YYREEE (reference sequence). This CDR3 has 14 residues. The CDR3 reads CASSFQGSRNEQFF. Here the CDR3 DNA reads TGTGCCAGCAGCTTTCAAGGTAGCCGCAATGAGCAGTTCTTC.

V gene TRBV14 combines with J gene TRBJ2-7, with D possibly TRBD2 on 6 matching bases. V lost 3 bases and J lost 4, with 16 bases in between. Germline V gives CDR1 SGHDN, CDR2 FVKESK. CDR3 length: 15 residues. CDR3 nucleotide sequence: TGTGCCAGCAGCCACAGAAGGGACGGAGGGTACGAGCAGTACTTC. Its translation: CASSHRRDGGYEQYF. The complete variable domain, with remaining parts taken from reference TRBV14 and TRBJ2-7, reads EAGVTQFPSHSVIEKGQTVTLRCDPISGHDNLYWYRRVMGKEIKFLLHFVKESKQDESGMPNNRFLAERTGGTYSTLKVQPAELEDSGVYFCASSHRRDGGYEQYFGPGTRLTVT.

The chain uses TRBV7-2 and TRBJ1-1; D is unclear. V gave up 2 bases and J gave up 5 bases, with 12 bases separating them. CDR3 length: 14 residues. CDR1 is SGHTA, CDR2 FQGNSA, per germline. The CDR3 DNA reads TGTGCCAGCAGCTTAATGATGTCGGTGACTGAAGCTTTCTTT. Amino acid sequence: CASSLMMSVTEAFF.

This clone was detected once. This rearrangement joins TRBV5-1 to TRBJ2-7; 8 nucleotides align to TRBD1. Germline CDR1 is SGHRS and CDR2 is YFSETQ. Trimming took 2 bases from V and 3 from J; bases not matched to a gene: 4. The length of the CDR3 is 14 residues. The CDR3: CASSFTDRGYEQYF. Here the CDR3 DNA reads TGCGCCAGCAGCTTCACCGACAGGGGCTACGAGCAGTACTTC.

The J gene is TRBJ1-2, the V gene TRBV19, with D possibly matching TRBD1 (5 bases). The V gene lost 9 bases and the J gene lost 0 bases, with 20 bases spanning the gap. CDR1 and CDR2 (germline): LNHDA, SQIVND (reference sequence). The length of the CDR3 is 16 residues. In DNA form, the CDR3 reads TGTGCCAGCTCATATAAAGGGGAAATCCCTAACTATGGCTACACCTTC. Translated, it gives CASSYKGEIPNYGYTF.